The 18 T cell receptor beta chains below were found in one sample sequenced in a study of blood T cell repertoires in COVID-19. Profiled with immunoSEQ multiplex PCR; TCRdb holds only in-frame clones, not every one. The table has a few hundred thousand clones, around 91% seen once. The sequenced sample consisted of PBMCs or T cells enriched from blood (not recorded which). These receptors all come from a woman aged 18-29 years in a cohort exposed to, infected with or recovered from COVID-19 (not recorded which).

This chain uses TRBV18 with TRBJ1-1, with D possibly being TRBD1 (5 bases). V was trimmed by 8 bases and J by 1 base, leaving 11 bases between them. CDR1 is KGHSH, CDR2 LQKENI, per germline. The CDR3 has 13 amino acids. CDR3 protein: CASLGGENTEAFF. The CDR3 nucleotides are TGTGCCAGCCTTGGGGGGGAGAACACTGAAGCTTTCTTT. The full variable domain, in which reference TRBV18 and TRBJ1-1 provide the parts outside the CDR3, is NAGVMQNPRHLVRRRGQEARLRCSPMKGHSHVYWYRQLPEEGLKFMVYLQKENIIDESGMPKERFSAEFPKEGPSILRIQQVVRGDSAAYFCASLGGENTEAFFGQGTRLTVV.

The chain is built from TRBV19 and TRBJ2-2; a weak D match, TRBD1 (5 bases). The CDR3 is 16 amino acids. Trimming removed 0 bases from V and 5 bases from J, with 13 bases in between. CDR1 and CDR2 from the germline V gene are LNHDA and SQIVND (reference sequence). Written as DNA, the CDR3 is TGTGCCAGTAGTATAGATCGAAGGGGATGGACCGGGGAGCTGTTTTTT. This sequence encodes CASSIDRRGWTGELFF.

The rearrangement joins TRBV7-9 to TRBJ2-5, with 7 nucleotides matching TRBD2. The CDR3 totals 13 residues. The V gene's germline CDR1 is SEHNR and CDR2 FQNEAQ (reference sequence). Germline trimming cut 4 bases from V and 5 bases from J; bases unmatched to any gene: 4. The CDR3 sequence: CASSSGLRETQYF. CDR3 nucleotide sequence: TGTGCCAGCAGCTCGGGACTACGGGAGACCCAGTACTTC.

The chain is built from TRBV2 and TRBJ1-5, with TRBD1 identical over 9 bases. Germline V gene sequence: CDR1 SNHLY, CDR2 FYNNEI. This CDR3 contains 14 residues. V shed 4 bases, J shed 7 bases, and the junction held 5 bases outside the gene matches. The CDR3 coding sequence is TGTGCCAGCAGTGGGGACAGGGACTTACAGCCCCAGCATTTT. Translated: CASSGDRDLQPQHF.

The chain couples TRBV15 to TRBJ2-5, with D perhaps TRBD2 (9 bases). The germline V gene has CDR1 LNHNV and CDR2 YYDKDF (reference sequence). This CDR3 has 18 residues. The V gene lost 3 bases and the J gene lost 3 bases, with 23 bases spanning the gap. CDR3 protein: CATSSPGQVPSGEETQYF. Written as DNA, the CDR3 is TGTGCCACCAGCAGCCCGGGACAGGTGCCTAGCGGGGAAGAGACCCAGTACTTC.

This chain links TRBV16 with TRBJ1-2; D is perhaps TRBD1 (5 bases). The CDR3 is 13 amino acids. Trimming shortened V by 0 bases and J by 7 bases, and 9 bases separated the two germline ends. The germline V gene has CDR1 KGHSY and CDR2 FQNENV. In DNA, the CDR3 is TGTGCCAGCAGCCAATCGACAGAAGGTGGCTACACCTTC. Its protein is CASSQSTEGGYTF.

The table lists this clone with a few counts. The genes are TRBV24-1 and TRBJ1-5, with D possibly being TRBD1 (5 bases). Germline V CDR1 and CDR2: KGHDR, SFDVKD. Trimming took 6 bases from V and 4 from J, leaving 12 bases between them. The CDR3 is made up of 14 amino acids. In DNA form, the CDR3 reads TGTGCCACCAGTCTCCCGGGACTTAATCAGCCCCAGCATTTT. Its protein is CATSLPGLNQPQHF.

The DNA of the CDR3 is TGTGCCAGCAGCGTTCCCGGAGGTGGGCGGGATAACACCGGGGAGCTGTTTTTT. Its protein is CASSVPGGGRDNTGELFF. The chain combines TRBV9 with TRBJ2-2; perhaps TRBD2 as D (6 bases). Germline V CDR1 and CDR2: SGDLS, YYNGEE. The CDR3 contains 18 residues. Trimming left V 2 bases short and J 2 bases short, with 19 bases between.

The chain links TRBV5-1 to TRBJ2-1, with D uncertain. V dropped 0 bases and J dropped 10 bases, with 8 bases sitting between them. The V gene's germline CDR1 is SGHRS and CDR2 YFSETQ. This CDR3 has 12 residues. This CDR3 reads CASSLESTEQFF. CDR3 DNA: TGCGCCAGCAGCTTGGAGAGCACGGAGCAGTTCTTC.

This chain connects TRBV5-6 to TRBJ2-7; 8 bases map to TRBD1. The germline gives CDR1 SGHDT, CDR2 YYEEEE. The CDR3 runs 18 residues. With V trimmed by 3 bases and J by 0 bases, 14 bases remained unmatched. The CDR3 loop is CASSSLRDRYTLSYEQYF. CDR3 nucleotides: TGTGCCAGCAGCTCCCTTCGGGACAGGTACACGCTCTCCTACGAGCAGTACTTC.

This clone was seen once. The V call is TRBV27, the J call TRBJ2-3; TRBD2 might be the D (6 bases). There are 16 residues in the CDR3. V dropped 2 bases and J dropped 2 bases, with 14 bases sitting between them. From germline, CDR1 is MNHEY and CDR2 SMNVEV (reference sequence). This CDR3 is CASSLNPEGDTDTQYF. Written as DNA, the CDR3 is TGTGCCAGCAGTTTAAATCCGGAGGGTGACACAGATACGCAGTATTTT.

The V call is TRBV28, the J call TRBJ2-1; TRBD1 agrees at 9 bases. The length of the CDR3 is 17 residues. CDR1 is MDHEN, CDR2 SYDVKM, per germline. V dropped 2 bases and J dropped 5; count of bases not matched to a gene: 10. The CDR3 sequence: CASSLPRTGAVHNEQFF. CDR3 DNA sequence: TGTGCCAGCAGTTTACCTCGGACAGGGGCCGTCCACAATGAGCAGTTCTTC.

The chain uses TRBV7-9 and TRBJ1-1; D is possibly TRBD1 (6 bases). This CDR3 has 17 residues. Germline V lookup: CDR1 SEHNR, CDR2 FQNEAQ (reference sequence). V lost 4 bases to trimming and J lost 2 bases, with 20 bases between them. CDR3 nucleotide sequence: TGTGCCAGCAGCTCCACGGGACATGGAATCCATAACACTGAAGCTTTCTTT. It encodes CASSSTGHGIHNTEAFF.

The CDR3: CAPAWANEQFF. The CDR3 coding sequence is TGTGCCCCCGCCTGGGCGAATGAGCAGTTCTTC. The chain carries TRBV24-1 and TRBJ2-1; D not resolved. This CDR3 has 11 amino acids. V was pared by 12 bases and J by 7 bases, with 12 bases between. In germline, CDR1 is KGHDR, CDR2 SFDVKD.

The chain carries TRBV3-1 (or the pseudogene TRBV3-2) and TRBJ2-5; D perhaps matches TRBD2 (6 bases). This CDR3 is built from 13 residues. The germline V gene has CDR1 LGHDT and CDR2 YNNKEL (reference sequence). The CDR3 reads CAYGGGGQETQYF. Written as DNA, the CDR3 is TGTGCGTACGGGGGAGGCGGACAAGAGACCCAGTACTTC.

The chain links TRBV5-6 to TRBJ1-6, with D perhaps TRBD1 (5 bases). CDR1 SGHDT and CDR2 YYEEEE come from the germline V gene. CDR3 size: 15 residues. V was clipped by 1 base and J by 2 bases, with 7 bases between them. Here the CDR3 reads CASSLWGAYNSPLHF. The DNA for the CDR3 is TGTGCCAGCAGCTTGTGGGGCGCCTATAATTCACCCCTCCACTTT. The entire variable domain, with the rest obtained from reference TRBV5-6 and TRBJ1-6, is as follows: DAGVTQSPTHLIKTRGQQVTLRCSPKSGHDTVSWYQQALGQGPQFIFQYYEEEERQRGNFPDRFSGHQFPNYSSELNVNALLLGDSALYLCASSLWGAYNSPLHFGNGTRLTVT.

The rearrangement links TRBV2 to TRBJ1-5, with 7 bases that match TRBD1. The junction had 11 bases not matched to a gene; V was cut back by 6 bases and J by 6 bases. The CDR3 has 15 residues. The germline V gene has CDR1 SNHLY and CDR2 FYNNEI. The DNA for the CDR3 is TGTGCCAGCAGGGAGACAGTCTACAGGGGTCAGCCCCAGCATTTT. Translation: CASRETVYRGQPQHF.

This chain joins TRBV28 and TRBJ1-5, with 8 bases fitting TRBD1. CDR1 is MDHEN and CDR2 is SYDVKM in the germline V gene. Unmatched junction bases numbered 6, after V lost 4 bases and J lost 4 bases. The CDR3 covers 15 residues. This CDR3 reads CASSYGQGFNQPQHF. In nucleotides, the CDR3 is TGTGCCAGCAGTTACGGACAGGGCTTTAATCAGCCCCAGCATTTT. Full variable domain (outside the CDR3, taken from reference TRBV28 and TRBJ1-5): DVKVTQSSRYLVKRTGEKVFLECVQDMDHENMFWYRQDPGLGLRLIYFSYDVKMKEKGDIPEGYSVSREKKERFSLILESASTNQTSMYLCASSYGQGFNQPQHFGDGTRLSIL.